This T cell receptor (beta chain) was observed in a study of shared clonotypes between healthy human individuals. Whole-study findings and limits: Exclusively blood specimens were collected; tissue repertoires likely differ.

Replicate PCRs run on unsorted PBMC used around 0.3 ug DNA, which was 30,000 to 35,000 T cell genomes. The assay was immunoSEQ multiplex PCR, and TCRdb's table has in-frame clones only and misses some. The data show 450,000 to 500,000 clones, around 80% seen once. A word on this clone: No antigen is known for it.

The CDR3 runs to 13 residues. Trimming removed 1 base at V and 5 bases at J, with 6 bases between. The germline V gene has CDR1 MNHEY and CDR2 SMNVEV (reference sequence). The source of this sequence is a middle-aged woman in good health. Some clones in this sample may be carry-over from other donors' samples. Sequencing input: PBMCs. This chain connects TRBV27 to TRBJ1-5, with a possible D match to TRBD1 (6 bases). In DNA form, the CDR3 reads TGTGCCAGCAGTTTATACAGGGATCAGCCCCAGCATTTT. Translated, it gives CASSLYRDQPQHF.